Listed here is a single TCR beta chain. The source of the sample is a study of T-cell reconstitution after alpha-beta-depleted transplantation in children. Trimming left V 4 bases short and J 2 bases short, with 17 bases between. The CDR3 spans 16 residues. Looked up from germline, CDR1 is WSHSY and CDR2 is SAAADI. The library targeted TCRbeta and was prepared with unique molecular identifiers. TCRdb reanalysed the PCR reads using MiXCR and keeps one entry per CDR3 protein. The table includes 500,000 to 600,000 distinct CDR3 sequences, around 19% detected once. This specimen consisted of PBMCs from the stem cell graft donor, obtained from the stem cell graft. The chain carries TRBV10-2 and TRBJ1-1; D gene unclear. This sequence was found in a human donor who donated a stem cell graft to a child with acute lymphoblastic leukemia. This chain's CDR3 is CASSGSEDYLNTEAFF. CDR3 DNA sequence: TGCGCCAGCAGTGGTTCCGAAGATTATCTAAACACTGAAGCTTTCTTT.